This T cell receptor beta chain appears in the sequencing data of a study of blood T cell repertoires in COVID-19. This table comes from immunoSEQ multiplex PCR, and its TCRdb copy is limited to in-frame clones, with some not included. This sample carries 310,000 or so clones, roughly 85% of them seen once, and the ten largest clones take about 6.1%. Researchers sorted participants into cohorts using their self-reported clinical history. Before being deemed recovered, Cohort 3 donors had two negative PCRs, clearance, or symptom resolution. Germline-derived CDR1 and CDR2 are SEHNR and FQNEAQ (reference sequence). With 8 bases removed from V and 0 bases from J, the gap between germline ends came to 16 bases. This CDR3 is 16 amino acids long.

The rearrangement joins TRBV7-9 to TRBJ2-2; possibly TRBD2 for D (5 bases). The sample comprised PBMCs or T cells enriched from blood (not recorded which). This clonotype originated in a middle-aged woman who had recovered from COVID-19. The CDR3 is CASLARTPTNTGELFF. CDR3 nucleotides: TGTGCCAGCCTAGCACGGACTCCTACGAACACCGGGGAGCTGTTTTTT.